This TCR beta chain originates from a study of T cells after yellow fever vaccination. The 5'RACE template-switching step produced TCR cDNA and added a universal primer site and UMIs. TCRdb processed the 5' RACE reads anew with MiXCR; each CDR3 protein has one entry. The sample records 300,000 to 350,000 distinct CDR3 sequences, about 7.8% being singletons. Trimming shortened V by 1 base and J by 6 bases, and 7 bases separated the two germline ends. The CDR3 extends over 13 amino acids. The germline V gene has CDR1 SGHTA and CDR2 FQGNSA. Overall study results and limits: Reappearance after the booster was seen for most primary-vaccination clones, at 96% CD4 and 80% to 90% CD8.

This clonotype occurred a few times. Its specificity is unknown. The clonotype originates from a man between 18 and 29 years old who received the YFV17D yellow fever vaccine. The sequencing here drew on PBMCs, taken roughly 47 days after the first yellow fever vaccination. The chain uses TRBV7-2 and TRBJ2-4; D is unclear. CDR3 DNA sequence: TGTGCCAGCAGCTTAGAGAACAGAAACATTCAGTACTTC. Translated, it gives CASSLENRNIQYF.